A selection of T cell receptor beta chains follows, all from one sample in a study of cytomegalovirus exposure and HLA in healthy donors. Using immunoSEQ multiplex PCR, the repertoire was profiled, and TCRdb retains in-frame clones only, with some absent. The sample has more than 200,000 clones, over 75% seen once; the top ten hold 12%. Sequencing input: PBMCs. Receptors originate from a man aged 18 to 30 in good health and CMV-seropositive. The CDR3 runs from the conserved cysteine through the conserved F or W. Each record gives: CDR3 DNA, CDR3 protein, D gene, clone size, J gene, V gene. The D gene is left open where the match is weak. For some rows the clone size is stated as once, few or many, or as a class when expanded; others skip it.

CDR3nt: TGTGCCAGCAGTTCCACTCGTCAGGGGTCGGATACGCAGTATTTT
CDR3aa: CASSSTRQGSDTQYF
d_gene: NA
abundance: NA
j_gene: TRBJ2-3
v_gene: TRBV27

CDR3nt: TGTGCCAGTAGTATAGGGCGGGGGGCTCAGTACTTC
CDR3aa: CASSIGRGAQYF
d_gene: TRBD2
abundance: few
j_gene: TRBJ2-5
v_gene: TRBV19

CDR3nt: TGTGCCAGCAGCGTATTACAGGGGGAAGCTTTCTTT
CDR3aa: CASSVLQGEAFF
d_gene: TRBD1
abundance: NA
j_gene: TRBJ1-1
v_gene: TRBV6-5

CDR3nt: TGTGCCAGCGTCGGGAGCCAGAACACCGGGGAGCTGTTTTTT
CDR3aa: CASVGSQNTGELFF
d_gene: NA
abundance: NA
j_gene: TRBJ2-2
v_gene: TRBV25-1

CDR3nt: TGTGCCAGCAGGATAGACAGGGCGAATGAAAAACTGTTTTTT
CDR3aa: CASRIDRANEKLFF
d_gene: TRBD1
abundance: NA
j_gene: TRBJ1-4
v_gene: TRBV2

CDR3nt: TGTGCCAGCAGCCAATTGAAACAGGGGGTAAACACCGGGGAGCTGTTTTTT
CDR3aa: CASSQLKQGVNTGELFF
d_gene: TRBD1
abundance: few
j_gene: TRBJ2-2
v_gene: TRBV13

CDR3nt: TGTGCCAGCAGCGTAGCCCAGGTCGGGGAGCTGTTTTTT
CDR3aa: CASSVAQVGELFF
d_gene: NA
abundance: NA
j_gene: TRBJ2-2
v_gene: TRBV9

CDR3nt: TGTGCCAGCTCACCGACGGGGGGGGCTCTACCCTACGAGCAGTACTTC
CDR3aa: CASSPTGGALPYEQYF
d_gene: TRBD2
abundance: NA
j_gene: TRBJ2-7
v_gene: TRBV18

CDR3nt: TGTGCCAGCCAAAGTACGGGACGGGGCTCCTACGAGCAGTACTTC
CDR3aa: CASQSTGRGSYEQYF
d_gene: NA
abundance: NA
j_gene: TRBJ2-7
v_gene: TRBV2

CDR3nt: TGTGCCAGCACCCCAACTAACTATGGCTACACCTTC
CDR3aa: CASTPTNYGYTF
d_gene: NA
abundance: NA
j_gene: TRBJ1-2
v_gene: TRBV6-6

CDR3nt: TGTGCCACCAGCAGAGGCGATAGCAATCAGCCCCAGCATTTT
CDR3aa: CATSRGDSNQPQHF
d_gene: NA
abundance: NA
j_gene: TRBJ1-5
v_gene: TRBV15

CDR3nt: TGCGCCAGCAGCTCCGGGGGTATGAACACTGAAGCTTTCTTT
CDR3aa: CASSSGGMNTEAFF
d_gene: NA
abundance: NA
j_gene: TRBJ1-1
v_gene: TRBV5-1

CDR3nt: TGTGCCAGCAGTTTTTCTAGCGTGGGCACCGGGGAGCTGTTTTTT
CDR3aa: CASSFSSVGTGELFF
d_gene: NA
abundance: NA
j_gene: TRBJ2-2
v_gene: TRBV27

CDR3nt: TGTGCCAGCAGGTCCGGGACAGGGGCTAATCAGCCCCAGCATTTT
CDR3aa: CASRSGTGANQPQHF
d_gene: TRBD1
abundance: few
j_gene: TRBJ1-5
v_gene: TRBV6-5

CDR3nt: TGTGCCAGCAGCTTATGGGGTATCCTAGAGACCCAGTACTTC
CDR3aa: CASSLWGILETQYF
d_gene: NA
abundance: NA
j_gene: TRBJ2-5
v_gene: TRBV7-9

CDR3nt: TGTGCCATCAGTGAGTTGGGGGGAGGTCCCACAGATACGCAGTATTTT
CDR3aa: CAISELGGGPTDTQYF
d_gene: NA
abundance: NA
j_gene: TRBJ2-3
v_gene: TRBV10-3

CDR3nt: TGCAGTGCTCTCAGAATCTACGAGCAGTACTTC
CDR3aa: CSALRIYEQYF
d_gene: NA
abundance: NA
j_gene: TRBJ2-7
v_gene: TRBV20-1

CDR3nt: TGTGCCAGCAGTTCCCCGAATCAGCCCCAGCATTTT
CDR3aa: CASSSPNQPQHF
d_gene: NA
abundance: NA
j_gene: TRBJ1-5
v_gene: TRBV28

CDR3nt: TGTGCCAGCAGTTACTCGACGGGGACTGGGTCCTACGAGCAGTACTTC
CDR3aa: CASSYSTGTGSYEQYF
d_gene: NA
abundance: NA
j_gene: TRBJ2-7
v_gene: TRBV6-5

CDR3nt: TGTGCCTGGAGGGGTCGGGAAGCGGGAGCCACAGATACGCAGTATTTT
CDR3aa: CAWRGREAGATDTQYF
d_gene: TRBD2
abundance: NA
j_gene: TRBJ2-3
v_gene: TRBV30

CDR3nt: TGTGCCAGCCAGAATCCGACAGACCTCTACGAGCAGTACTTC
CDR3aa: CASQNPTDLYEQYF
d_gene: NA
abundance: few
j_gene: TRBJ2-7
v_gene: TRBV18

CDR3nt: TGCGCCAGCAGCCCTCGAACTGATACGCAGTATTTT
CDR3aa: CASSPRTDTQYF
d_gene: NA
abundance: NA
j_gene: TRBJ2-3
v_gene: TRBV5-1

CDR3nt: TGTGCCAGCAGGCGGGTTAGCTCTGGAAACACCATATATTTT
CDR3aa: CASRRVSSGNTIYF
d_gene: NA
abundance: once
j_gene: TRBJ1-3
v_gene: TRBV6-5

CDR3nt: TGTGCCAGCAGCCAAGATCAGGGCCTAGGCTACGAGCAGTACTTC
CDR3aa: CASSQDQGLGYEQYF
d_gene: NA
abundance: NA
j_gene: TRBJ2-7
v_gene: TRBV4-2

CDR3nt: TGTGCCAGCAGCCTCATGGATGAGCAGTTCTTC
CDR3aa: CASSLMDEQFF
d_gene: NA
abundance: NA
j_gene: TRBJ2-1
v_gene: TRBV13

CDR3nt: TGTGCCTGGACCTGGGGGACAGAGTACACTGAAGCTTTCTTT
CDR3aa: CAWTWGTEYTEAFF
d_gene: TRBD1
abundance: NA
j_gene: TRBJ1-1
v_gene: TRBV30

CDR3nt: TGTGCCACCAGCAGAGCAGGGGACCAGGGCAATCAGCCCCAGCATTTT
CDR3aa: CATSRAGDQGNQPQHF
d_gene: NA
abundance: NA
j_gene: TRBJ1-5
v_gene: TRBV15

CDR3nt: TGTGCCAGCAGTGACCAGGGAACCCCCACAGATACGCAGTATTTT
CDR3aa: CASSDQGTPTDTQYF
d_gene: NA
abundance: once
j_gene: TRBJ2-3
v_gene: TRBV2

CDR3nt: TGCGCCAGCAGCCAAGATCCCTCACTGTACATGAACACTGAAGCTTTCTTT
CDR3aa: CASSQDPSLYMNTEAFF
d_gene: NA
abundance: NA
j_gene: TRBJ1-1
v_gene: TRBV4-1

CDR3nt: TGTGCCAGCAGTTTAAGAACCGGGGAGCTGTTTTTT
CDR3aa: CASSLRTGELFF
d_gene: NA
abundance: NA
j_gene: TRBJ2-2
v_gene: TRBV27

CDR3nt: TGCGCCAGCAGCTCTCCCCTAGCGGGGGTGAACACCGGGGAGCTGTTTTTT
CDR3aa: CASSSPLAGVNTGELFF
d_gene: TRBD2
abundance: NA
j_gene: TRBJ2-2
v_gene: TRBV4-1

CDR3nt: TGTGCCAGCAGCCCCGGACAGGGGGCCGGTCAGCCCCAGCATTTT
CDR3aa: CASSPGQGAGQPQHF
d_gene: TRBD1
abundance: NA
j_gene: TRBJ1-5
v_gene: TRBV5-4

CDR3nt: TGTGCCAGCAGGGTCACGGGAGGGGGGCAAGAGACCCAGTACTTC
CDR3aa: CASRVTGGGQETQYF
d_gene: TRBD2
abundance: NA
j_gene: TRBJ2-5
v_gene: TRBV6-1

CDR3nt: TGTGCCAGCAGCTTTATACAGGGGCGGAACACCATATATTTT
CDR3aa: CASSFIQGRNTIYF
d_gene: TRBD1
abundance: NA
j_gene: TRBJ1-3
v_gene: TRBV11-2

CDR3nt: TGTGCTAGTGGGGGCTATGGCTACACCTTC
CDR3aa: CASGGYGYTF
d_gene: NA
abundance: NA
j_gene: TRBJ1-2
v_gene: TRBV12-5

CDR3nt: TGCGCCAGCAGCTTAAATTTCGGGGGAGGGGAGTTTTCCTACGAGCAGTACTTC
CDR3aa: CASSLNFGGGEFSYEQYF
d_gene: TRBD2
abundance: NA
j_gene: TRBJ2-7
v_gene: TRBV5-1

CDR3nt: TGTGCTAGTGGTTTGGTTGCAGGGGGCCCGTACTATGGCTACACCTTC
CDR3aa: CASGLVAGGPYYGYTF
d_gene: TRBD1
abundance: once
j_gene: TRBJ1-2
v_gene: TRBV12-5

CDR3nt: TGCGCCGGATCGACTAGCGGCACAGATACGCAGTATTTT
CDR3aa: CAGSTSGTDTQYF
d_gene: TRBD2
abundance: NA
j_gene: TRBJ2-3
v_gene: TRBV10-2

CDR3nt: TGTGCCAGCACTCCCCCCCACGGTCAGGGGCAGTACTTC
CDR3aa: CASTPPHGQGQYF
d_gene: NA
abundance: once
j_gene: TRBJ2-7
v_gene: TRBV6-5

CDR3nt: TGTGCCAGCAGCTCCTCCTTTCTCACAGATACGCAGTATTTT
CDR3aa: CASSSSFLTDTQYF
d_gene: NA
abundance: NA
j_gene: TRBJ2-3
v_gene: TRBV28

CDR3nt: TGTGCCAGCAGTCCAACAAGGGGATATAGCAATCAGCCCCAGCATTTT
CDR3aa: CASSPTRGYSNQPQHF
d_gene: NA
abundance: once
j_gene: TRBJ1-5
v_gene: TRBV27

CDR3nt: TGTGCCATCAGTGCACTAATGGTCGACGTCTACGAGCAGTACTTC
CDR3aa: CAISALMVDVYEQYF
d_gene: NA
abundance: NA
j_gene: TRBJ2-7
v_gene: TRBV10-3

CDR3nt: TGTGCCAGCAGCTTAGTAGGGACTAGCGGGGGGGGCACAGATACGCAGTATTTT
CDR3aa: CASSLVGTSGGGTDTQYF
d_gene: TRBD2
abundance: NA
j_gene: TRBJ2-3
v_gene: TRBV7-2

CDR3nt: TGTGCCAGCAGCAAAGGGGGGGTCGGGGAGCTGTTTTTT
CDR3aa: CASSKGGVGELFF
d_gene: NA
abundance: NA
j_gene: TRBJ2-2
v_gene: TRBV21-1

CDR3nt: TGTGCCAGCAGTTACGGAAGGCAGGCGACCACTGAAGCTTTCTTT
CDR3aa: CASSYGRQATTEAFF
d_gene: NA
abundance: NA
j_gene: TRBJ1-1
v_gene: TRBV6-5

CDR3nt: TGTGCCAGCAGCTGGGACAGCTCCTACGAGCAGTACTTC
CDR3aa: CASSWDSSYEQYF
d_gene: TRBD1
abundance: once
j_gene: TRBJ2-7
v_gene: TRBV5-6

CDR3nt: TGCGCCAGCAGGGATATGAACACTGAAGCTTTCTTT
CDR3aa: CASRDMNTEAFF
d_gene: NA
abundance: NA
j_gene: TRBJ1-1
v_gene: TRBV5-1

CDR3nt: TGTGCCATCAGTGATCCCGGGGAGCTGTTTTTT
CDR3aa: CAISDPGELFF
d_gene: NA
abundance: few
j_gene: TRBJ2-2
v_gene: TRBV10-3

CDR3nt: TGTGCCAGCAGTTACTCTGCAGTTACAGATACGCAGTATTTT
CDR3aa: CASSYSAVTDTQYF
d_gene: NA
abundance: NA
j_gene: TRBJ2-3
v_gene: TRBV6-5

CDR3nt: TGTGCCAGCAGGGCTAGCAGATATTACAATGAGCAGTTCTTC
CDR3aa: CASRASRYYNEQFF
d_gene: NA
abundance: NA
j_gene: TRBJ2-1
v_gene: TRBV6-1

CDR3nt: TGTGCCAGCAGGAGTCAGGGGCTCGGTGAAGCTTTCTTT
CDR3aa: CASRSQGLGEAFF
d_gene: NA
abundance: NA
j_gene: TRBJ1-1
v_gene: TRBV2

CDR3nt: TGTGCCAGCAGTCCGCCCCTAGCGGGAAGGTACAATGAGCAGTTCTTC
CDR3aa: CASSPPLAGRYNEQFF
d_gene: TRBD2
abundance: NA
j_gene: TRBJ2-1
v_gene: TRBV6-6

CDR3nt: TGTGCCAGCAGCTCAGGGGTCTATGGCTACACCTTC
CDR3aa: CASSSGVYGYTF
d_gene: NA
abundance: few
j_gene: TRBJ1-2
v_gene: TRBV13

CDR3nt: TGTGGCGCTAGCGGGACCACGGGGCAGTACTTC
CDR3aa: CGASGTTGQYF
d_gene: TRBD2
abundance: NA
j_gene: TRBJ2-7
v_gene: TRBV28

CDR3nt: TGCGCCAGCAGTGAGTACACAAACACTGAAGCTTTCTTT
CDR3aa: CASSEYTNTEAFF
d_gene: NA
abundance: NA
j_gene: TRBJ1-1
v_gene: TRBV10-2